The 25 T cell receptor beta chains given below trace back to one sample, sequenced in a study of cytomegalovirus exposure and HLA in healthy donors. Use of 60 Vbeta and 13 Jbeta primers characterized the PCR. The data were produced by immunoSEQ multiplex PCR, yet TCRdb's version contains in-frame clones alone and is incomplete. This sample yields 150,000 to 200,000 clones, of which under 85% are seen a single time; roughly 4.5% belongs to the top ten. The sample comprised PBMCs. Receptor source: a man aged 50-59 years in good health and CMV-seropositive.

This clone was observed once. The chain links TRBV19 to TRBJ1-1; 7 bases line up with TRBD1. This CDR3 spans 15 amino acids. Losses at the gene ends were 5 bases for V and 4 bases for J; bases not matched to a gene: 10. CDR1 is LNHDA and CDR2 is SQIVND in the germline V gene (reference sequence). CDR3 residues: CASSFPTGAATEAFF. The CDR3 region has the DNA TGTGCCAGTAGTTTCCCTACAGGGGCAGCCACTGAAGCTTTCTTT. Variable domain in full (rest from reference TRBV19 and TRBJ1-1): DGGITQSPKYLFRKEGQNVTLSCEQNLNHDAMYWYRQDPGQGLRLIYYSQIVNDFQKGDIAEGYSVSREKKESFPLTVTSAQKNPTAFYLCASSFPTGAATEAFFGQGTRLTVV.

The V and J genes are TRBV27 and TRBJ2-7; D is possibly TRBD2 (5 bases). The V and J ends lost 6 bases and 3 bases respectively, with 21 bases between them. CDR1 is MNHEY, CDR2 SMNVEV, per germline (reference sequence). CDR3 size: 16 residues. The CDR3 DNA reads as TGTGCCAGCAGCCCGTCCCCAGACTATTCTGGCTACGAGCAGTACTTC. This sequence encodes CASSPSPDYSGYEQYF.

The genes are TRBV21-1 and TRBJ2-3; the table's TRBD2 call for D was not verified on the DNA. TRBV21-1 is assigned pseudogene status. The CDR3 loop spans 18 amino acids. CDR3 residues: CASSNRGGSGGVDDTQYF. DNA of the CDR3: TGTGCCAGCAGCAATAGGGGCGGTAGCGGGGGGGTAGACGATACGCAGTATTTT.

The count of this clone is one. The chain uses TRBV18 and TRBJ2-7; TRBD2 matches at 12 bases. The CDR3 loop spans 15 amino acids. Losses at the gene ends were 6 bases for V and 3 bases for J; bases not matched to a gene: 6. The germline CDR1 and CDR2 sequences are KGHSH and LQKENI. The CDR3 DNA is TGTGCCAGCTCCCAGACTAGCGGGGGCAACTACGAGCAGTACTTC. Protein sequence: CASSQTSGGNYEQYF.

J is TRBJ2-1 and V is TRBV9; 14 positions match TRBD2. This CDR3 spans 15 amino acids. The ends lost 4 bases at V and 7 bases at J; junction bases unmatched: 4. CDR1 is SGDLS and CDR2 is YYNGEE in the germline V gene. CDR3: CASSLTSGRGNEQFF. The CDR3 region has the DNA TGTGCCAGCAGCTTGACTAGCGGGAGGGGGAATGAGCAGTTCTTC.

This clone was seen just once. The V gene is TRBV5-1, the J gene TRBJ2-2; the D gene is possibly TRBD2 (6 bases). V was trimmed by 9 bases and J by 6 bases, leaving 24 bases between them. Looked up from germline, CDR1 is SGHRS and CDR2 is YFSETQ. This CDR3 has 16 amino acids. CDR3 loop: CATRQAGSLNAGELFF. The CDR3 DNA is TGCGCCACACGGCAAGCCGGGAGCCTTAACGCCGGGGAGCTGTTTTTT.

This clone was observed once. The genes are TRBV5-1 and TRBJ2-1; 12 nucleotides align to TRBD2. Germline CDR1 and CDR2: SGHRS and YFSETQ. With 0 bases clipped from V and 8 bases from J, the junction kept 6 bases outside the gene matches. CDR3 size: 16 residues. CDR3 in DNA: TGCGCCAGCAGCTTGGGGCTAGCGGGAGGGTTAGATGAGCAGTTCTTC. Protein product: CASSLGLAGGLDEQFF.

The chain joins TRBV28 to TRBJ1-4; weak D call: TRBD1 (6 bases). Germline CDR1 reads MDHEN; CDR2 reads SYDVKM. Trimming removed 4 bases from V and 7 bases from J, with 16 bases in between. The CDR3 totals 15 residues. For the CDR3, the DNA is TGTGCCAGCAGTTCCCGGACAGACCTCTCTGAAAAACTGTTTTTT. It codes for CASSSRTDLSEKLFF.

The chain uses TRBV19 and TRBJ1-2, with 8 bases aligning to TRBD1. V lost 3 bases, J lost 5 bases, and 5 bases stayed unmatched. CDR3 length equals 14 residues. CDR1 LNHDA and CDR2 SQIVND come from the germline V gene (reference sequence). CDR3 sequence: CASSMDRVLYGYTF. The CDR3 nucleotides are TGTGCCAGTAGTATGGACAGGGTGCTTTATGGCTACACCTTC.

The rearrangement links TRBV2 to TRBJ2-1; D perhaps matches TRBD2 (5 bases). Germline V gene data show CDR1 as SNHLY and CDR2 as FYNNEI. The CDR3 extends over 15 amino acids. V lost 8 bases and J lost 1, with 15 bases in between. The CDR3 sequence is CASEDGNLSYNEQFF. The CDR3 DNA reads as TGTGCCAGCGAAGACGGGAATTTATCCTACAATGAGCAGTTCTTC.

This clone has only one observation. The chain has TRBV10-1 and TRBJ2-7; unclear D gene. The V and J ends lost 3 bases and 0 bases respectively, with 9 bases between them. This CDR3 is built from 14 residues. Germline lookup yields CDR1 WNHNN and CDR2 SYGVQD (reference sequence). The CDR3 reads CASSDLVSSYEQYF. CDR3 coding DNA: TGCGCCAGCAGTGATCTGGTCAGCTCCTACGAGCAGTACTTC.

This chain links TRBV11-2 with TRBJ2-5; maybe TRBD1 (8 bases). Germline CDR1 reads SGHAT; CDR2 reads FQNNGV. Trimming took off 5 bases at V and 9 bases at J, with 16 bases between the two ends. The CDR3 sequence is 13 residues long. CDR3: CASSPTTGGAQYF. CDR3 nucleotide sequence: TGTGCCAGCAGCCCAACAACAGGGGGGGCCCAGTACTTC.

This chain uses TRBV5-4 with TRBJ2-3, with 7 bases lining up with TRBD1. Trimming cost V 9 bases and J 5 bases; bases outside gene matches: 9. This CDR3 contains 13 residues. Germline-derived CDR1 and CDR2 are SGHNT and YYREEE (reference sequence). The DNA of the CDR3 is TGTGCCATCTGTAACAGGGGCGGAGATACGCAGTATTTT. It is translated as CAICNRGGDTQYF.

The chain joins TRBV9 to TRBJ1-3; 7 positions match TRBD1. CDR1 SGDLS and CDR2 YYNGEE come from the germline V gene. CDR3 length: 15 amino acids. V lost 3 bases and J lost 8; bases outside the gene matches: 11. For the CDR3, the DNA is TGTGCCAGCAGCGCACCGACAGGGTGGGAGGACACCATATATTTT. Protein product: CASSAPTGWEDTIYF. The full variable domain, in which reference TRBV9 and TRBJ1-3 provide the parts outside the CDR3, is DSGVTQTPKHLITATGQRVTLRCSPRSGDLSVYWYQQSLDQGLQFLIQYYNGEERAKGNILERFSAQQFPDLHSELNLSSLELGDSALYFCASSAPTGWEDTIYFGEGSWLTVV.

This clone is a singleton in its sample. The chain couples TRBV27 to TRBJ2-5; no clear D gene. The DNA matches TRBJ2-7 better at its end, which makes the J call doubtful. The germline V gene has CDR1 MNHEY and CDR2 SMNVEV (reference sequence). CDR3 size: 14 residues. The CDR3 coding sequence is TGTGCCAGCAGTTTGGCTGCGGTGGCCTACGAGCAGTACTTC. The encoded protein is CASSLAAVAYEQYF.

The rearrangement links TRBV5-1 to TRBJ1-1, with D tentatively TRBD1 (6 bases). The V gene lost 1 base and the J gene lost 4 bases, with 11 bases spanning the gap. CDR1 and CDR2 from the germline V gene are SGHRS and YFSETQ. This CDR3 is built from 14 residues. The CDR3, as DNA: TGCGCCAGCAGCTTGTGGGGGCGGGTCACTGAAGCTTTCTTT. It translates to CASSLWGRVTEAFF.

The V gene is TRBV18, the J gene TRBJ1-1; D is unresolved. CDR3 length: 12 residues. Germline values: CDR1 KGHSH, CDR2 LQKENI. V shed 6 bases and J shed 7 bases, with 12 bases lying between them. This chain's CDR3 is CASSPRRFEAFF. In DNA form, the CDR3 reads TGTGCCAGCTCCCCCCGTCGGTTTGAAGCTTTCTTT.

The CDR3 sequence: CASSSLGVHTHEQYF. DNA for the CDR3: TGTGCCAGCAGCTCCCTGGGAGTACACACCCACGAGCAGTACTTC. This rearrangement joins TRBV11-3 to TRBJ2-7; tentative D call: TRBD2 (5 bases). The CDR3 has 15 amino acids. Trimming removed 4 bases from V and 5 bases from J, with 18 bases in between. Germline CDR1 is SGHNT and CDR2 is YENEEA.

This clone has a single count. The rearrangement uses TRBV6-1 and TRBJ2-3, with TRBD2 matching over 7 bases. The CDR3 has 15 residues. Germline assignment: CDR1 MNHNS and CDR2 SASEGT. V shed 1 base and J 9 bases; nucleotides not matched to a gene: 10. CDR3 in amino acids: CASSEVLAASRTQYF. The CDR3 DNA reads TGTGCCAGCAGTGAAGTTCTAGCGGCCTCGAGGACGCAGTATTTT.

The J gene is TRBJ1-5, the V gene TRBV4-1; no firm D call. This CDR3 comprises 15 residues. Between the trimmed V and J ends, which lost 1 base and 0 bases, there was a span of 7 bases. CDR1 is MGHRA and CDR2 is YSYEKL in the germline V gene. CDR3 amino acids: CASSQGTFSNQPQHF. The CDR3, as DNA: TGCGCCAGCAGCCAAGGCACTTTTAGCAATCAGCCCCAGCATTTT.

This clone was detected a few times. The chain employs TRBV7-3 and TRBJ2-7; maybe TRBD2 (5 bases). The germline V and J ends were trimmed by 0 bases and 5 bases, with 8 bases remaining between them. The CDR3 loop spans 13 amino acids. Germline CDR1 is SGHTA and CDR2 is FQGTGA. Here the CDR3 reads CASSLTPGDEQYF. The CDR3 nucleotides are TGTGCCAGCAGCTTAACTCCCGGGGACGAGCAGTACTTC.

The V and J genes are TRBV5-6 and TRBJ1-5; D gene uncertain. Looked up from germline, CDR1 is SGHDT and CDR2 is YYEEEE. This CDR3 is 13 amino acids long. Trimming left V 0 bases short and J 4 bases short, with 5 bases between. The CDR3 loop reads CASSLAQNQPQHF. CDR3 in DNA: TGTGCCAGCAGCTTGGCACAAAATCAGCCCCAGCATTTT. Full variable domain (rest looked up from reference TRBV5-6 and TRBJ1-5): DAGVTQSPTHLIKTRGQQVTLRCSPKSGHDTVSWYQQALGQGPQFIFQYYEEEERQRGNFPDRFSGHQFPNYSSELNVNALLLGDSALYLCASSLAQNQPQHFGDGTRLSIL.

The V gene is TRBV7-2, the J gene TRBJ2-2; 8 bases are shared with TRBD2. Germline lookup yields CDR1 SGHTA and CDR2 FQGNSA. This CDR3 region has 17 residues. Losses at the gene ends were 5 bases for V and 0 bases for J; bases not matched to a gene: 8. CDR3 region: CASSRGGLAANTGELFF. The CDR3 nucleotides read TGTGCCAGCAGCCGGGGGGGGCTAGCGGCGAACACCGGGGAGCTGTTTTTT.

This clone appeared a single time. V is TRBV4-3 and J is TRBJ2-7, with 7 bases matching TRBD1. From germline, CDR1 is LGHNA and CDR2 YSLEER. Trimming at V came to 4 bases and at J to 5 bases, leaving 5 bases not matched to a gene. This CDR3 is built from 13 residues. CDR3 loop: CASSPRQGHEQYF. DNA of the CDR3: TGCGCCAGCAGCCCCCGACAGGGCCACGAGCAGTACTTC.

This rearrangement joins TRBV10-2 to TRBJ2-7, with 7 bases fitting TRBD1. Germline CDR1 is WSHSY and CDR2 is SAAADI. This CDR3 is built from 13 residues. V trimming: 6 bases; J trimming: 2 bases; junction bases outside the gene matches: 4. CDR3 in DNA: TGCGCCAGCAGGACTGACAGGGCCTACGAGCAGTACTTC. It encodes CASRTDRAYEQYF.